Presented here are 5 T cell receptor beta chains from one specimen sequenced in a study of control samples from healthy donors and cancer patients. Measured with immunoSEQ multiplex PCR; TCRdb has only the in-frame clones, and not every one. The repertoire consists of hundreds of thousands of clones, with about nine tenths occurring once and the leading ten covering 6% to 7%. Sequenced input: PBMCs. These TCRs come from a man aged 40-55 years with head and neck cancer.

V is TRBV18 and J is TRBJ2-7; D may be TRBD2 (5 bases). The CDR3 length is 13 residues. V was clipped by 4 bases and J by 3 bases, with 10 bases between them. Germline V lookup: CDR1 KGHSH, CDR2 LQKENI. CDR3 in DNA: TGTGCCAGCTCACAGGGAGCCAGCTACGAGCAGTACTTC. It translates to CASSQGASYEQYF.

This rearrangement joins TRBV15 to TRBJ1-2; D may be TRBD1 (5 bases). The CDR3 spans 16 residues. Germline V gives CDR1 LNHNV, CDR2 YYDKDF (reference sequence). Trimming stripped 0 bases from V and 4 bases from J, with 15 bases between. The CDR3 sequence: CATSRDIGRQSYGYTF. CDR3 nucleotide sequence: TGTGCCACCAGCAGAGATATCGGGAGACAGTCCTATGGCTACACCTTC.

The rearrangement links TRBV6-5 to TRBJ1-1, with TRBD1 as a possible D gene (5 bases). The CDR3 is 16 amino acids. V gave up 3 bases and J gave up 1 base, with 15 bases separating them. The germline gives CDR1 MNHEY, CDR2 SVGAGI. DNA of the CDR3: TGTGCCAGCAGTTATGGGGGTTTAGGGTGGAACACTGAAGCTTTCTTT. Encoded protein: CASSYGGLGWNTEAFF.

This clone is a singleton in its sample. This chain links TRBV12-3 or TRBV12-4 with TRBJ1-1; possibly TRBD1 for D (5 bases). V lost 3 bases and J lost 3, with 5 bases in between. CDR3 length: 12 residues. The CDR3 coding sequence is TGTGCCAGCAGTTTGGGGGACACTGAAGCTTTCTTT. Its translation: CASSLGDTEAFF.

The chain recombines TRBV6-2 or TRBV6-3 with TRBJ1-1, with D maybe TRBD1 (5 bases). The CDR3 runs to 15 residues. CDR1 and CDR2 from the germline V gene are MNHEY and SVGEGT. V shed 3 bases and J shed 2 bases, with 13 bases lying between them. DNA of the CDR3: TGTGCCAGCAGTTATTACCCTCAGGGAAACACTGAAGCTTTCTTT. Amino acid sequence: CASSYYPQGNTEAFF.